These 20 T cell receptor beta chains originate from one sample sequenced in a study of T cell responses to AZD1222 COVID-19 vaccine. Sequencing used immunoSEQ multiplex PCR; TCRdb keeps in-frame clones, though not all of them. This table holds more than 85,000 clones, roughly 87% found once. The sequencing here drew on peripheral blood, taken on day 0 of MenACWY control vaccination. These receptors all stem from an adult in good health.

This chain joins TRBV7-9 and TRBJ2-6; a weak D match, TRBD1 (6 bases). Germline V lookup: CDR1 SEHNR, CDR2 FQNEAQ (reference sequence). The CDR3 has 19 residues. The V gene lost 5 bases and the J gene lost 0 bases, with 20 bases spanning the gap. CDR3 region: CASSGWDIVISSGANVLTF. CDR3 coding DNA: TGTGCCAGCAGCGGGTGGGACATTGTCATAAGCTCTGGGGCCAACGTCCTGACTTTC.

This clone was recorded only once. The gene calls are TRBV23-1 and TRBJ1-1; 11 bases match TRBD1. TRBV23-1 counts as an open reading frame of uncertain function. Trimming cost V 4 bases and J 1 base; bases outside gene matches: 5. The CDR3 consists of 16 residues. As DNA, the CDR3 is TGCGCCAGCAGTCGGGACAGGGGGTATGAGAACACTGAAGCTTTCTTT. Its protein product is CASSRDRGYENTEAFF.

The CDR3 region has the DNA TGTGCCAGCAGCCCGCGCGTAGGAAGTCATGGCTACACCTTC. This codes for CASSPRVGSHGYTF. The V gene is TRBV7-3, the J gene TRBJ1-2, with D unresolved. Deletions cut 5 bases from V and 6 bases from J, with 16 bases between. Germline CDR1 reads SGHTA; CDR2 reads FQGTGA. The CDR3 has 14 amino acids.

This sequence joins TRBV7-2 and TRBJ2-7; D not resolved. The CDR3 is 14 residues long. CDR1 SGHTA and CDR2 FQGNSA come from the germline V gene. V was clipped by 0 bases and J by 4 bases, with 10 bases between them. The CDR3: CASSLASQSYEQYF. The CDR3 region has the DNA TGTGCCAGCAGCTTAGCGTCCCAATCTTACGAGCAGTACTTC.

This sequence joins TRBV3-1 (or the pseudogene TRBV3-2) and TRBJ2-2; D ambiguous. Germline V lookup: CDR1 LGHDT, CDR2 YNNKEL (reference sequence). The CDR3 totals 14 residues. The V end was cut by 5 bases, the J end by 6 bases, with 13 bases between. This CDR3 is CASSSQLWAGELFF. In DNA form, the CDR3 reads TGTGCCAGCAGCTCCCAACTATGGGCCGGGGAGCTGTTTTTT.

The genes are TRBV7-2 and TRBJ1-4, with D unresolved. The CDR3 sequence is 14 residues long. V lost 3 bases and J lost 7, with 12 bases in between. Per the germline V gene, CDR1 is SGHTA and CDR2 is FQGNSA. Here the CDR3 DNA reads TGTGCCAGCAGCTTTCAGCTGATAGGTGAAAAACTGTTTTTT. The encoded protein is CASSFQLIGEKLFF.

The genes are TRBV19 and TRBJ2-1; no reliable D call. The CDR3 consists of 12 residues. Germline loops: CDR1 LNHDA, CDR2 SQIVND (reference sequence). V was pared by 2 bases and J by 6 bases, with 5 bases between. Here the CDR3 DNA reads TGTGCCAGTAGTATAATAGGCAATGAGCAGTTCTTC. It encodes CASSIIGNEQFF.

The chain employs TRBV6-2 or TRBV6-3 and TRBJ2-3; D remains ambiguous. This CDR3 region has 17 residues. V was trimmed by 1 base and J by 2 bases, leaving 16 bases between them. The germline V gene encodes CDR1 MNHEY and CDR2 SVGEGT. DNA for the CDR3: TGTGCCAGCAGTTACTTTGTTCTCCCCGGGCTCACAGATACGCAGTATTTT. As protein: CASSYFVLPGLTDTQYF.

Details on this clone: One end of the junction does not line up with germline, which may come from a read error. The rearrangement uses TRBV7-2 and TRBJ2-7, with 9 bases that match TRBD1. Germline CDR1 is SGHTA and CDR2 is FQGNSA. The CDR3 runs 12 residues. CDR3 in DNA: TGTGCCAGCAGCCGGGACAGGGCGACCCCTAACTTC. Its translation is CASSRDRATPNF.

The genes are TRBV15 and TRBJ1-1; perhaps TRBD1 as D (6 bases). V lost 2 bases and J lost 5, with 12 bases in between. The length of the CDR3 is 14 residues. CDR1 is LNHNV, CDR2 YYDKDF, per germline (reference sequence). The CDR3 DNA reads TGTGCCACCAGCAGACACAGGGATTGGACTGAAGCTTTCTTT. Translation: CATSRHRDWTEAFF.

The chain employs TRBV24-1 and TRBJ2-7; TRBD1 agrees at 7 bases. Trimming removed 4 bases from V and 2 bases from J; junction bases left unmatched: 1. CDR3 length: 13 residues. Per germline, CDR1 KGHDR and CDR2 SFDVKD. The CDR3 sequence: CATSEDRTYEQYF. In DNA form, the CDR3 reads TGTGCCACCAGTGAGGACAGGACCTACGAGCAGTACTTC.

The genes are TRBV6-1 and TRBJ2-3; no firm D call. The CDR3 totals 15 residues. Trimming left V 1 base short and J 6 bases short, with 14 bases between. The V gene's germline CDR1 is MNHNS and CDR2 SASEGT. CDR3 DNA sequence: TGTGCCAGCAGTGAAGTAACGTTCTTAGGGGATACGCAGTATTTT. This translates into CASSEVTFLGDTQYF.

V usage is TRBV28 and J usage is TRBJ1-3; D is unclear. The germline V gene encodes CDR1 MDHEN and CDR2 SYDVKM. With 2 bases removed from V and 0 bases from J, the gap between germline ends came to 8 bases. The CDR3 is 15 residues long. The CDR3 sequence: CASSLDSSSGNTIYF. As DNA, the CDR3 is TGTGCCAGCAGTTTAGATTCTTCCTCTGGAAACACCATATATTTT. Filled out from reference TRBV28 and TRBJ1-3, the complete variable domain reads DVKVTQSSRYLVKRTGEKVFLECVQDMDHENMFWYRQDPGLGLRLIYFSYDVKMKEKGDIPEGYSVSREKKERFSLILESASTNQTSMYLCASSLDSSSGNTIYFGEGSWLTVV.

This chain uses TRBV15 with TRBJ2-7, with 8 bases lining up with TRBD2. CDR3 size: 17 residues. CDR1 and CDR2 from the germline V gene are LNHNV and YYDKDF (reference sequence). V lost 0 bases to trimming and J lost 7 bases; unmatched junction nucleotides: 14. CDR3 amino acids: CATSREGRGTRKEEQYF. CDR3 sequence (DNA): TGTGCCACCAGCAGAGAGGGCCGCGGGACTAGGAAAGAAGAGCAGTACTTC. The variable domain in full, with the rest retrieved from reference TRBV15 and TRBJ2-7, is DAMVIQNPRYQVTQFGKPVTLSCSQTLNHNVMYWYQQKSSQAPKLLFHYYDKDFNNEADTPDNFQSRRPNTSFCFLDIRSPGLGDTAMYLCATSREGRGTRKEEQYFGPGTRLTVT.

The table lists this clone with a few counts. The CDR3 region is CASSPYGLATNTGELFF. DNA of the CDR3: TGTGCCAGCAGCCCATACGGACTAGCAACCAACACCGGGGAGCTGTTTTTT. V gene TRBV4-2 combines with J gene TRBJ2-2; 8 bases are a match to TRBD2. The junction had 9 bases not matched to a gene; V was cut back by 4 bases and J by 2 bases. This CDR3 has 17 amino acids. Germline CDR1 reads LGHNA; CDR2 reads YNFKEQ.

This clone was recorded once. The chain recombines TRBV3-1 (or the pseudogene TRBV3-2) with TRBJ2-7, with D perhaps TRBD2 (6 bases). The CDR3 covers 10 residues. Trimming took off 9 bases at V and 4 bases at J, with 7 bases between the two ends. Germline V gene sequence: CDR1 LGHDT, CDR2 YNNKEL (reference sequence). CDR3 region: CASGGYEQYF. The DNA of the CDR3 is TGTGCCAGTGGGGGGTACGAGCAGTACTTC.

This chain links TRBV3-1 (or the pseudogene TRBV3-2) with TRBJ1-2; 8 bases map to TRBD1. The V segment lost 0 bases and the J segment 5 bases; nucleotides outside the gene matches: 5. CDR1 and CDR2 from the germline V gene are LGHDT and YNNKEL (reference sequence). The CDR3 loop spans 15 amino acids. The CDR3 is CASSQEGTGRYGYTF. CDR3 nucleotide sequence: TGTGCCAGCAGCCAAGAGGGGACAGGAAGATATGGCTACACCTTC.

The rearrangement links TRBV21-1 to TRBJ1-2. TRBV21-1 is a recognized pseudogene. This CDR3 has 17 amino acids. The CDR3 DNA reads TGTGCCAGCAGCAAAAGGGCCGAGGGCCTCCCTAACTATGGCTACACCTTC. The encoded protein is CASSKRAEGLPNYGYTF.

There are a few counts of this clone. This sequence joins TRBV3-1 (or the pseudogene TRBV3-2) and TRBJ2-5; D is unclear. Trimming took off 0 bases at V and 5 bases at J, with 4 bases between the two ends. The CDR3 is 12 residues long. Germline CDR1 LGHDT, CDR2 YNNKEL (reference sequence). The DNA of the CDR3 is TGTGCCAGCAGCCAAGATTGGGAGACCCAGTACTTC. Protein: CASSQDWETQYF.

This chain links TRBV28 with TRBJ2-1; the match to TRBD1 covers 10 bases. V trimming: 6 bases; J trimming: 2 bases; junction bases outside the gene matches: 7. This CDR3 has 16 residues. Germline loops: CDR1 MDHEN, CDR2 SYDVKM. In DNA, the CDR3 is TGTGCCAGCAGACAGACGACAGGGGGCGCCTACAATGAGCAGTTCTTC. Residues: CASRQTTGGAYNEQFF.